This note documents a single T cell receptor (delta chain) sequence. This clone was recorded only once. No antigen is known for it. Within one base of it there is no much larger clone, and no base qualities were kept. A lone read is weak support. The protocol used for the library was 5' RACE. The reads were generated on an Illumina MiSeq. TCRdb reprocessed the public reads with the caller CATT; rows with the same DNA were merged afterwards. This sample lists about 770 delta-chain clones; roughly a tenth were detected once. Approximately 70% of the sample rests with the top ten. The record originates from a study of delta chain sequences of gamma delta T cells (dated by TCRdb to the late 2010s). Unmatched junction bases come to 19, with V trimmed by 0 bases and J by 2 bases. Sequences TSWWSYY (CDR1) and QGS (CDR2) are obtained from the germline V gene. Including cysteine and phenylalanine, the CDR3 has 22 amino acids. The kept DNA is CDR3 alone, 66 bases in frame from the first base.

The chain is assembled from TRDV1 and TRDJ1, with 12 middle bases fitting TRDD3. The specimen was either unsorted cells or a sorted T cell fraction (not recorded which). The source is a human donor in good health. The CDR3 reads as follows: CALGELRAFPLYWGILTDKLIF. The nucleotides are TGTGCTCTTGGGGAACTTCGGGCCTTCCCGTTGTACTGGGGGATACTAACCGATAAACTCATCTTT.